The T cell receptor (beta chain) described here comes from a study of type 1 regulatory T cells. The overall study: T-allo10 is a Tr1-enriched, alloantigen-specific CD4 T cell product made in vitro. Whole-study findings and limits: Compared with non-type 1 regulatory T cells, type 1 regulatory T cells showed a more restricted TCR repertoire.

From the reads, TCRdb called clonotypes with MiXCR, one entry per CDR3 protein. Among 6,200 or so distinct CDR3 sequences listed, 30% to 40% were seen once. Judged by abundance, this clonotype is medium-sized (0.01 to 0.1%). The antigen is undetermined. This CDR3 has 13 residues. The sequencing input was cultured type 1 regulatory T (Tr1) cells, either the whole culture or a sorted fraction (not recorded which). The TCR comes from a human donor in good health. This chain joins TRBV21-1 and TRBJ2-2; TRBD1 reflects the table's D call only, with no check against the DNA. TRBV21-1 is a pseudogene. The CDR3 nucleotides are TGTGCCAGCAGGGACAGGGGGACCGGGGAGCTGTTTTTT. It translates to CASRDRGTGELFF.